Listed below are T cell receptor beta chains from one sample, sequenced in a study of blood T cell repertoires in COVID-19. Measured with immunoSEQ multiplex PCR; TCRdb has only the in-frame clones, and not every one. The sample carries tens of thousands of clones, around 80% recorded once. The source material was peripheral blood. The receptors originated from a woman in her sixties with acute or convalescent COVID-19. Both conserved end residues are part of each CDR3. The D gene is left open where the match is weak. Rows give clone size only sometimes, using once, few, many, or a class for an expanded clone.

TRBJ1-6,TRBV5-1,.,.,TGCGCCAGCAGCTTGGGGCCGATTAATTCACCCCTCCACTTT,CASSLGPINSPLHF
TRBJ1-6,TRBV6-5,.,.,TGTGCCAGCACCCCAACAGGGCCACCCCTCCACTTT,CASTPTGPPLHF
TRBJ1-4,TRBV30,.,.,TGTGCCTGGAGTGTCCCAGGGGCAGGGTCGGGGAAACTGTTTTTT,CAWSVPGAGSGKLFF
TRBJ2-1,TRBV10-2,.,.,TGCGCCAGCTCCCCGAGCTCCTACAATGAGCAGTTCTTC,CASSPSSYNEQFF
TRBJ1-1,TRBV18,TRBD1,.,TGTGCCAGCTCACCCTCGACAGGGATGAACACTGAAGCTTTCTTT,CASSPSTGMNTEAFF
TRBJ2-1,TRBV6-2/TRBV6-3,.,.,TGTGCCAGCAGTTATAACACAGTAGTCAATGAGCAGTTCTTC,CASSYNTVVNEQFF
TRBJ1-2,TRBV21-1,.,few,TGTGCCACCCGAGAGAACTATGGCTACACCTTC,CATRENYGYTF
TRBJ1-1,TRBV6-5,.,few,TGTGCCAGCAGTTACTCGAGCCGGGGGGCCGCTGAAGCTTTCTTT,CASSYSSRGAAEAFF
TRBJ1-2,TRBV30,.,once,TGTGCCTGGAGAGCCATTCCGTTAAACTATGGCTACACCTTC,CAWRAIPLNYGYTF
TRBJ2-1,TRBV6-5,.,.,TGTGCCAGCAGTTACTATCAGGGTGAGCAGTTCTTC,CASSYYQGEQFF
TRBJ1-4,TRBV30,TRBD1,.,TGTGCCTGGAGTGGATCAGACAGGGGTGAAAAACTGTTTTTT,CAWSGSDRGEKLFF
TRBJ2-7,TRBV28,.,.,TGTGCCAGTTGGGGGGTCGGCCTATACTACGAGCAGTACTTC,CASWGVGLYYEQYF
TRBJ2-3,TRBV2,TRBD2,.,TGTGCCAGCTTCAGTCTAGCGGGCCCCAACCGCCCTAGCACAGATACGCAGTATTTT,CASFSLAGPNRPSTDTQYF
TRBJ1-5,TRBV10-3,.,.,TGTGCCATCAGTGCGGGGAGTAACAATCAGCCCCAGCATTTT,CAISAGSNNQPQHF
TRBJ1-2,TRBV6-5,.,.,TGTGCCAGCAGAGGGACAAGCTTTGATGGCTACACCTTC,CASRGTSFDGYTF
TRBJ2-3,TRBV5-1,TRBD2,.,TGCGCCAGCAGCTCCGGGGGGGCGAGAGATACGCAGTATTTT,CASSSGGARDTQYF
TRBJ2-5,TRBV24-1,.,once,TGTGCCACCAGTGATCCGCACAGGGGGGGAGAGACCCAGTACTTC,CATSDPHRGGETQYF
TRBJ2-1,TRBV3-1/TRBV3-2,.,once,TGTGCCAGCAGCCAAGCCAGGAGGGGGCGAGGGGATGAGCAGTTCTTC,CASSQARRGRGDEQFF
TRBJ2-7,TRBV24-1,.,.,TGTGCCACCAGTGATGCTAGCCGCCCAACCTACGAGCAGTACTTC,CATSDASRPTYEQYF
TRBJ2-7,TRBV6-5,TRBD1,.,TGTGCCAGCAACAGGGGAGCCGACTACGAGCAGTACTTC,CASNRGADYEQYF
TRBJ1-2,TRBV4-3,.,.,TGCGCCAGCAGCCAAGACAGGGTAGGCGGCTACACCTTC,CASSQDRVGGYTF
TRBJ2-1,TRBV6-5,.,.,TGTGCCAGCAGCCTGGGGGGGGCCCCTTCCAATGAGCAGTTCTTC,CASSLGGAPSNEQFF
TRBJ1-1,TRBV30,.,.,TGTGCCTGGAGCGGGGGGGAGACTGAAGCTTTCTTT,CAWSGGETEAFF
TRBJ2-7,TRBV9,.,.,TGTGCCAGCAGCGCCCCTCCTATACGTGCGAATAGGCGGAACGGCGCCGGGCAGTACTTC,CASSAPPIRANRRNGAGQYF
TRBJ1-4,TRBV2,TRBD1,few,TGTGCCAGCAGCAAAACAGGGGGGAGTGAAAAACTGTTTTTT,CASSKTGGSEKLFF
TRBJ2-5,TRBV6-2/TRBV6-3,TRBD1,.,TGTGCCAGCAGTTTCGGGACAGCGTGGGAGACCCAGTACTTC,CASSFGTAWETQYF
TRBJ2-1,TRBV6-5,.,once,TGTGCCAGTCCGGGACAATACAATGAGCAGTTCTTC,CASPGQYNEQFF
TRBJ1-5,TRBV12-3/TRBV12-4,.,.,TGTGCCAGCAGTTTAGCCCCTCGAGCCCAGCATTTT,CASSLAPRAQHF
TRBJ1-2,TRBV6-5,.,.,TGTGCCAGCAGTTACAGAGCTAACTATGGCTACACCTTC,CASSYRANYGYTF
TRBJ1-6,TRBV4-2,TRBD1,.,TGTGCCAGCAGCCCAGGTCACAGGGGGCCTTCACCCCTCCACTTT,CASSPGHRGPSPLHF
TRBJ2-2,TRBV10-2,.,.,TGCGCCAGCGGGCCCACCGGGGAGCTGTTTTTT,CASGPTGELFF
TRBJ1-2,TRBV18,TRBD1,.,TGTGCCAGCTCACAGGGACAGGGGTATGGCTACACCTTC,CASSQGQGYGYTF
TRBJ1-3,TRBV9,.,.,TGTGCCAGCAGCGCGGGACAAGGAAACACCATATATTTT,CASSAGQGNTIYF
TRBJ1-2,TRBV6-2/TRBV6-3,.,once,TGTGCCAGCAGTTACTCGATAGTGGCGGCGCTCTATGGCTACACCTTC,CASSYSIVAALYGYTF
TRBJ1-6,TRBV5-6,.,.,TGTGCCAGCAGCCCGGGACACGGTGTGCCCCTCCACTTT,CASSPGHGVPLHF
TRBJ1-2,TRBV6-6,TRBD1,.,TGTGCCAGCAGTTACTCGGGACAGGCAAACTATGGCTACACCTTC,CASSYSGQANYGYTF
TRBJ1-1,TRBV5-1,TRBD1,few,TGCGCCAGCAGCGATCCACAGGGGTCAACTGAAGCTTTCTTT,CASSDPQGSTEAFF
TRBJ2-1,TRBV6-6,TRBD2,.,TGTGCCAGCAGGCCAAGACTAGCGGGGGATTCAAATGAGCAGTTCTTC,CASRPRLAGDSNEQFF
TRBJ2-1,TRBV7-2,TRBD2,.,TGTGCCAGCAGGGCTCGGGGGGGTCTCTACAATGAGCAGTTCTTC,CASRARGGLYNEQFF
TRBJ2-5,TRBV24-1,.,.,TGTGCCACCAGTGATCCTGACAGACGAGAGACCCAGTACTTC,CATSDPDRRETQYF
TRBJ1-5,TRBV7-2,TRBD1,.,TGTGCCAGCAGCTTAGCGGTGGGACAGGGAAGTCAGCCCCAGCATTTT,CASSLAVGQGSQPQHF
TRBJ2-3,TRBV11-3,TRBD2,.,TGTGCCAGCAGCTCCCGGACTAGCGGAGATACGCAGTATTTT,CASSSRTSGDTQYF
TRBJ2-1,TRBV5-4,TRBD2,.,TGTGCCAGCAGCTTGACGCTATCTAGCGGAGCCTACAATGAGCAGTTCTTC,CASSLTLSSGAYNEQFF
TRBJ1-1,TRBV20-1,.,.,TGCAGTGCTAAGGGGTTCGCTGAAGCTTTCTTT,CSAKGFAEAFF